These 13 T cell receptor beta chains share one sample of origin, sequenced in a study of lymphopenia after photon versus proton radiotherapy. Some clones are missing from TCRdb's copy, which holds only in-frame ones; the method was immunoSEQ multiplex PCR. The top ten hold roughly 0.78% of the sample, which has tens of thousands of clones, 94% seen once. The starting material was peripheral blood, obtained from a patient treated with photon-based radiotherapy. The source is a woman between 50 and 59 years old with cholangiocarcinoma.

The CDR3 loop is CASRTQGAGANVLTF. CDR3 sequence (DNA): TGTGCCAGCAGGACCCAGGGCGCAGGGGCCAACGTCCTGACTTTC. The chain is built from TRBV6-5 and TRBJ2-6; D is perhaps TRBD1 (5 bases). The CDR3 covers 15 residues. Germline V gene lookup returns CDR1 MNHEY and CDR2 SVGAGI. Trimming pared 6 bases from V and 4 bases from J, leaving 13 bases between.

This chain joins TRBV2 and TRBJ1-2; D is undetermined. V lost 1 base to trimming and J lost 0 bases, with 9 bases between them. Per the germline V gene, CDR1 is SNHLY and CDR2 is FYNNEI. The CDR3 sequence is 15 residues long. The DNA for the CDR3 is TGTGCCAGCAGTGAAGGGGGAGGAACTAACTATGGCTACACCTTC. Translation gives CASSEGGGTNYGYTF.

The chain employs TRBV10-3 and TRBJ2-3; D may be TRBD2 (5 bases). This CDR3 has 14 amino acids. V lost 0 bases and J lost 1, with 5 bases in between. Germline V lookup: CDR1 ENHRY, CDR2 SYGVKD. Here the CDR3 reads CAISESRGTDTQYF. In DNA, the CDR3 is TGTGCCATCAGTGAGTCGAGGGGCACAGATACGCAGTATTTT.

The gene calls are TRBV10-2 and TRBJ1-1; no clear D. V lost 6 bases to trimming and J lost 7 bases, with 12 bases between them. CDR1 is WSHSY and CDR2 is SAAADI in the germline V gene. The CDR3 length is 12 residues. This chain's CDR3 is CASSLTGDEAFF. The CDR3 DNA reads as TGCGCCAGCAGCCTTACCGGGGATGAAGCTTTCTTT.

J is TRBJ2-3 and V is TRBV28, with D maybe TRBD1 (7 bases). This CDR3 region has 17 residues. Germline V gene lookup returns CDR1 MDHEN and CDR2 SYDVKM. Between the trimmed V and J ends, which lost 3 bases and 2 bases, there was a span of 18 bases. The CDR3 DNA reads TGTGCCAGCAGTTTTCTGACAGGGAGGAGGGACACAGATACGCAGTATTTT. Its translation: CASSFLTGRRDTDTQYF.

V and J are TRBV10-1 and TRBJ2-5; TRBD1 aligns across 8 bases. V lost 0 bases, J lost 1 base, and 1 base stayed unmatched. CDR1 and CDR2 (germline): WNHNN, SYGVQD (reference sequence). CDR3 size: 15 residues. Here the CDR3 DNA reads TGCGCCAGCAGTGAGTCGCAGGGGGCCCAAGAGACCCAGTACTTC. It encodes CASSESQGAQETQYF.

Only one count was recorded for this clone. The rearrangement joins TRBV18 to TRBJ2-1; 7 nucleotides line up with TRBD1. This CDR3 is 15 amino acids long. V dropped 3 bases and J dropped 5; count of bases not matched to a gene: 7. Germline V CDR1 and CDR2: KGHSH, LQKENI. CDR3 protein: CASSPRQGVNNEQFF. The CDR3 DNA sequence: TGTGCCAGCTCACCGAGACAGGGCGTCAACAATGAGCAGTTCTTC.

The chain has TRBV19 and TRBJ1-5; tentative D call: TRBD1 (5 bases). Germline V lookup: CDR1 LNHDA, CDR2 SQIVND (reference sequence). The CDR3 contains 14 residues. Trimming removed 3 bases from V and 5 bases from J, with 11 bases in between. The CDR3 here is CASSMGGRDQPQHF. In nucleotides, the CDR3 is TGTGCCAGTAGTATGGGGGGAAGAGATCAGCCCCAGCATTTT.

This clone was seen a single time. The V gene is TRBV19, the J gene TRBJ1-2, with 7 nucleotides matching TRBD1. J lost 2 bases, V lost 2 bases, and 5 bases had no gene match. This CDR3 region has 15 residues. The germline V gene has CDR1 LNHDA and CDR2 SQIVND (reference sequence). The CDR3: CASSIPTGQNYGYTF. CDR3 coding DNA: TGTGCCAGTAGTATACCCACGGGACAGAACTATGGCTACACCTTC.

V gene TRBV29-1 combines with J gene TRBJ1-5; 7 nucleotides line up with TRBD1. Germline V lookup: CDR1 SQVTM, CDR2 ANQGSEA. V shed 4 bases and J 11 bases; nucleotides not matched to a gene: 11. The CDR3 has 13 residues. CDR3 nucleotide sequence: TGCAGCGTTGCCCGGGACCGAGACAGGGCCCAGCATTTT. Protein sequence: CSVARDRDRAQHF.

V gene TRBV9 combines with J gene TRBJ1-3; no reliable D call. The CDR3 runs to 12 residues. The V and J ends lost 3 bases and 4 bases respectively, with 5 bases between them. Germline CDR1 is SGDLS and CDR2 is YYNGEE. This chain's CDR3 is CASSEPGNTIYF. The CDR3 nucleotides read TGTGCCAGCAGCGAACCGGGAAACACCATATATTTT.

The CDR3: CASSRGPPGETQYF. The CDR3 DNA sequence: TGCGCCAGCAGTCGGGGACCGCCGGGGGAGACCCAGTACTTC. The V gene is TRBV5-1, the J gene TRBJ2-5; D tentatively reads TRBD1 or TRBD2 (5 bases each). Trimming left V 5 bases short and J 5 bases short, with 16 bases between. Germline values: CDR1 SGHRS, CDR2 YFSETQ. There are 14 residues in the CDR3.

The chain links TRBV19 to TRBJ1-2; D is unclear. The CDR3 loop spans 14 amino acids. Trimming shortened V by 5 bases and J by 7 bases, and 17 bases separated the two germline ends. In germline, CDR1 is LNHDA, CDR2 SQIVND (reference sequence). CDR3 loop: CASSPGSLESGYTF. DNA of the CDR3: TGTGCCAGTAGTCCCGGATCCTTGGAGTCTGGCTACACCTTC.